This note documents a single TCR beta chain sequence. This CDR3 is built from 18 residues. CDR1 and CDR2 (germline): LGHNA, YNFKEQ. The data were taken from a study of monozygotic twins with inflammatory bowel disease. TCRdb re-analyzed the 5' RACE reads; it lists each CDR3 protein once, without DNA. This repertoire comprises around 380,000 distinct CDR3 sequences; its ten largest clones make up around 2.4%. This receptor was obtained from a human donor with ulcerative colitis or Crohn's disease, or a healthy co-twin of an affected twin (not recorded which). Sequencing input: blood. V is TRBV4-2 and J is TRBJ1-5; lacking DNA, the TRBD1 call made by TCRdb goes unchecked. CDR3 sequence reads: CASSQDETGRLPNQPQHF.